This TCR beta chain originates from a study of T-cell reconstitution after alpha-beta-depleted transplantation in children. Germline trimming cut 3 bases from V and 8 bases from J; bases unmatched to any gene: 5. Germline CDR1 is LGHNA and CDR2 is YSLEER. The CDR3 runs to 14 residues. A TCRbeta library incorporating unique molecular identifiers was prepared. In TCRdb, the PCR reads were re-called with MiXCR into one record per CDR3 protein. The sample has about 640,000 distinct CDR3 sequences, approximately 17% seen once. The V gene is TRBV4-3, the J gene TRBJ2-4, with 9 bases that match TRBD2. The sample in question was PBMCs from the stem cell graft donor, obtained from the stem cell graft. This sequence originates from a human donor who donated a stem cell graft to a child with acute myeloid leukemia. CDR3 protein: CASSHRRGGDIQYF. The DNA of the CDR3 is TGCGCCAGCAGCCACAGGCGGGGGGGCGACATTCAGTACTTC.